This passage covers 7 T cell receptor beta chains from one sample sequenced in a study of blood T cell repertoires in COVID-19. Repertoires were generated with immunoSEQ multiplex PCR, while TCRdb's copy carries only in-frame clones and drops some. The table has about 99,000 clones, 84% seen once. The sample was peripheral blood. Every receptor here comes from an older man with active or convalescent COVID-19.

This clone appeared once. The chain joins TRBV30 to TRBJ2-3, with 8 bases fitting TRBD2. Germline CDR1 reads GTSNPN; CDR2 reads SVGIG (reference sequence). The V gene end was trimmed by 0 bases and the J gene end by 6 bases; junction bases not matched to a gene: 8. CDR3 size: 15 residues. The CDR3 region is CAWSVGGGPLDTQYF. CDR3 nucleotide sequence: TGTGCCTGGAGTGTGGGCGGGGGGCCGTTGGATACGCAGTATTTT. Complete variable domain (other parts from reference TRBV30 and TRBJ2-3): SQTIHQWPATLVQPVGSPLSLECTVEGTSNPNLYWYRQAAGRGLQLLFYSVGIGQISSEVPQNLSASRPQDRQFILSSKKLLLSDSGFYLCAWSVGGGPLDTQYFGPGTRLTVL.

The V and J genes are TRBV5-1 and TRBJ2-2, with TRBD1 identical over 7 bases. CDR3 size: 15 residues. The germline V gene has CDR1 SGHRS and CDR2 YFSETQ. Trimming took 7 bases from V and 3 from J; bases not matched to a gene: 9. CDR3 DNA: TGCGCCAGCGGCACCGGGACAGAAGACACCGGGGAGCTGTTTTTT. Amino acid sequence: CASGTGTEDTGELFF.

In its sample, this clone was seen once. The CDR3 reads CASRSSLAESNYGYTF. For the CDR3, the DNA is TGTGCCAGCAGATCGTCGCTTGCTGAGTCAAACTATGGCTACACCTTC. The J gene is TRBJ1-2, the V gene TRBV28; D not certain. This CDR3 has 16 amino acids. The germline CDR1 and CDR2 sequences are MDHEN and SYDVKM. V lost 6 bases and J lost 2, with 19 bases in between.

CDR3 coding DNA: TGTGCCAGCAGTTTTGTCGACAGGGGCTTGAACACTGAAGCTTTCTTT. Amino acid sequence: CASSFVDRGLNTEAFF. V and J are TRBV28 and TRBJ1-1, with 8 nucleotides matching TRBD1. V gave up 3 bases and J gave up 0 bases; unmatched junction bases: 6. CDR1 is MDHEN, CDR2 SYDVKM, per germline. This CDR3 has 16 amino acids.

This clone was detected once. The chain links TRBV5-4 to TRBJ1-2; 11 bases are a match to TRBD1. CDR1 and CDR2 (germline): SGHNT, YYREEE (reference sequence). With 5 bases clipped from V and 8 bases from J, the junction kept 5 bases outside the gene matches. This CDR3 has 13 amino acids. The CDR3 sequence is CASSPGQGAGYTF. The CDR3 region has the DNA TGTGCCAGCAGTCCCGGACAGGGGGCCGGCTACACCTTC.

The chain uses TRBV5-8 and TRBJ1-1, with a weak D call TRBD1 (6 bases). Germline CDR1 reads SGHTS; CDR2 reads YDEGEE. The V end was cut by 0 bases, the J end by 5 bases, with 14 bases between. This CDR3 is built from 15 residues. The CDR3 sequence is CASSLATGWDTEAFF. The DNA of the CDR3 is TGTGCCAGCAGCTTGGCTACAGGGTGGGATACTGAAGCTTTCTTT.

This chain uses TRBV2 with TRBJ1-1, with D unclear. The CDR3 sequence is 13 residues long. Trimming took off 7 bases at V and 0 bases at J, with 9 bases between the two ends. Germline CDR1 and CDR2: SNHLY and FYNNEI. Written as DNA, the CDR3 is TGTGCCAGCACCGAGGGTATGAACACTGAAGCTTTCTTT. Protein sequence: CASTEGMNTEAFF.